This entry concerns a single T cell receptor (beta chain). Deletions cut 4 bases from V and 0 bases from J, with 12 bases between. The CDR3 consists of 15 residues. Germline V CDR1 and CDR2: LNHDA, SQIVND (reference sequence). The protocol was immunoSEQ multiplex PCR, while the TCRdb copy is restricted to in-frame clones and leaves out a portion. Of 150,000 to 200,000 clones in the sample, 65% to 85% were seen once. The data derive from a study of blood T cell repertoires in COVID-19. The sequence was collected from a man in his 60s with active or convalescent COVID-19. The source material was peripheral blood. The chain is built from TRBV19 and TRBJ1-1; weak D call: TRBD1 (6 bases). In DNA form, the CDR3 reads TGTGCCAGTAGTAGCTACAGGGAGATGAACACTGAAGCTTTCTTT. The encoded protein is CASSSYREMNTEAFF.